Listed below are T cell receptor beta chains from one sample, sequenced in a study of T-cell memory formation after mild COVID-19. In TCRdb, the 5' RACE reads were re-called with MiXCR into one record per CDR3 protein. The table lists under 350,000 distinct CDR3 sequences, about 16% of them singletons, with about 23% in the top ten. The sample consisted of PBMCs or a T cell subset sorted from them (not recorded which). These receptors were obtained from a man younger than 35 who had mild COVID-19 (a few samples of this study predate the infection). Cell type and time point are not known. Both conserved end residues are part of each CDR3. Each record gives: clone size, V gene, J gene, D gene, CDR3 protein, CDR3 DNA. D genes are given only for firm matches. Clone size is shown for a subset of rows, as once, few, many or a class of expanded clone.

clone_size: few
v_call: TRBV6-2/TRBV6-3
j_call: TRBJ2-4
d_call: NA
cdr3_aa: CASSPRAKNIQYF
cdr3_nt: TGTGCCAGCAGCCCCCGAGCCAAAAACATTCAGTACTTC

clone_size: NA
v_call: TRBV27
j_call: TRBJ1-1
d_call: NA
cdr3_aa: CASSLRGGSLNTEAFF
cdr3_nt: TGTGCCAGCAGTTTGAGGGGCGGCAGCTTGAACACTGAAGCTTTCTTT

clone_size: NA
v_call: TRBV13
j_call: TRBJ2-1
d_call: NA
cdr3_aa: CASSPSGGWGNEQFF
cdr3_nt: TGTGCCAGCAGCCCTAGTGGAGGCTGGGGGAATGAGCAGTTCTTC

clone_size: few
v_call: TRBV6-2/TRBV6-3
j_call: TRBJ2-7
d_call: NA
cdr3_aa: CASSYSAGYEQYF
cdr3_nt: TGTGCCAGCAGTTACTCGGCAGGCTACGAGCAGTACTTC

clone_size: few
v_call: TRBV10-1
j_call: TRBJ2-3
d_call: NA
cdr3_aa: CASSTGTSSTDTQYF
cdr3_nt: TGCGCCAGCAGTACCGGGACTTCTAGCACAGATACGCAGTATTTT

clone_size: NA
v_call: TRBV6-5
j_call: TRBJ1-6
d_call: NA
cdr3_aa: CASSSNPTDPSPLHF
cdr3_nt: TGTGCCAGCAGTTCGAACCCGACGGACCCTTCACCCCTCCACTTT

clone_size: many
v_call: TRBV12-3/TRBV12-4
j_call: TRBJ2-5
d_call: NA
cdr3_aa: CASSFHQETQYF
cdr3_nt: TGTGCCAGCAGCTTCCACCAAGAGACCCAGTACTTC

clone_size: many
v_call: TRBV7-2
j_call: TRBJ2-7
d_call: NA
cdr3_aa: CASSSDETSYEQYF
cdr3_nt: TGTGCCAGCAGCTCGGACGAAACCTCCTACGAGCAGTACTTC

clone_size: many
v_call: TRBV5-1
j_call: TRBJ1-4
d_call: NA
cdr3_aa: CASSRGVTNEKLFF
cdr3_nt: TGCGCCAGCAGCCGAGGGGTAACTAATGAAAAACTGTTTTTT

clone_size: few
v_call: TRBV18
j_call: TRBJ1-1
d_call: NA
cdr3_aa: CASSEQGPNTEAFF
cdr3_nt: TGTGCCAGCTCAGAACAGGGTCCGAACACTGAAGCTTTCTTT

clone_size: few
v_call: TRBV28
j_call: TRBJ2-3
d_call: NA
cdr3_aa: CASSFNSNTDTQYF
cdr3_nt: TGTGCCAGCAGTTTTAACTCCAACACAGATACGCAGTATTTT

clone_size: few
v_call: TRBV5-1
j_call: TRBJ2-3
d_call: NA
cdr3_aa: CASSLETTSDTQYF
cdr3_nt: TGCGCCAGCAGCTTGGAGACTACGTCAGATACGCAGTATTTT

clone_size: NA
v_call: TRBV4-1
j_call: TRBJ2-7
d_call: NA
cdr3_aa: CASSQWQASYEQYF
cdr3_nt: TGCGCCAGCAGCCAATGGCAAGCCTCATACGAGCAGTACTTC

clone_size: few
v_call: TRBV20-1
j_call: TRBJ2-5
d_call: NA
cdr3_aa: CSAIRQPTQYF
cdr3_nt: TGCAGTGCTATAAGACAACCAACCCAGTACTTC

clone_size: NA
v_call: TRBV27
j_call: TRBJ2-2
d_call: NA
cdr3_aa: CASAPEGWRTGELFF
cdr3_nt: TGTGCCAGCGCCCCCGAAGGGTGGAGAACCGGGGAGCTGTTTTTT

clone_size: NA
v_call: TRBV4-3
j_call: TRBJ2-5
d_call: TRBD2
cdr3_aa: CASSQFTPGLSQETQYF
cdr3_nt: TGCGCCAGCAGCCAATTTACTCCGGGACTATCCCAAGAGACCCAGTACTTC

clone_size: few
v_call: TRBV27
j_call: TRBJ2-7
d_call: NA
cdr3_aa: CASSLSAGFAFRQYF
cdr3_nt: TGTGCCAGCAGTTTATCCGCCGGGTTCGCTTTTCGGCAGTACTTC

clone_size: few
v_call: TRBV7-2
j_call: TRBJ2-6
d_call: NA
cdr3_aa: CASSPRIGANVLTF
cdr3_nt: TGTGCCAGCAGCCCCCGCATTGGGGCCAACGTCCTGACTTTC

clone_size: NA
v_call: TRBV20-1
j_call: TRBJ1-5
d_call: NA
cdr3_aa: CSARSGGAQHF
cdr3_nt: TGCAGTGCTAGATCCGGGGGAGCCCAGCATTTT

clone_size: NA
v_call: TRBV11-2
j_call: TRBJ1-1
d_call: TRBD1
cdr3_aa: CASSHYGTGITEAFF
cdr3_nt: TGTGCCAGCAGCCATTACGGGACAGGGATCACTGAAGCTTTCTTT

clone_size: few
v_call: TRBV5-1
j_call: TRBJ1-2
d_call: TRBD1
cdr3_aa: CASSRDRGAYGYTF
cdr3_nt: TGCGCCAGCAGCCGGGACAGAGGTGCCTATGGCTACACCTTC

clone_size: NA
v_call: TRBV7-9
j_call: TRBJ2-5
d_call: TRBD2
cdr3_aa: CASTGGVQETQYF
cdr3_nt: TGTGCCAGCACCGGGGGGGTGCAAGAGACCCAGTACTTC

clone_size: NA
v_call: TRBV20-1
j_call: TRBJ2-1
d_call: NA
cdr3_aa: CSAIPRRTNDNEQFF
cdr3_nt: TGCAGTGCTATCCCCCGAAGGACCAACGACAATGAGCAGTTCTTC

clone_size: few
v_call: TRBV4-1
j_call: TRBJ2-7
d_call: TRBD1
cdr3_aa: CASSRPGQSAEQYF
cdr3_nt: TGCGCCAGCAGCCGCCCGGGACAGTCCGCTGAGCAGTACTTC

clone_size: few
v_call: TRBV3-2
j_call: TRBJ1-1
d_call: NA
cdr3_aa: CASSQPWTAAEAFF
cdr3_nt: TGTGCCAGCAGCCAACCCTGGACAGCCGCTGAAGCTTTCTTT

clone_size: few
v_call: TRBV20-1
j_call: TRBJ2-5
d_call: TRBD1
cdr3_aa: CSARHSQEGAQETQYF
cdr3_nt: TGCAGTGCTAGGCACTCTCAAGAGGGGGCCCAAGAGACCCAGTACTTC

clone_size: once
v_call: TRBV24-1
j_call: TRBJ1-5
d_call: NA
cdr3_aa: CATNTLGLPQHF
cdr3_nt: TGTGCCACCAATACTTTGGGGTTGCCCCAGCATTTT